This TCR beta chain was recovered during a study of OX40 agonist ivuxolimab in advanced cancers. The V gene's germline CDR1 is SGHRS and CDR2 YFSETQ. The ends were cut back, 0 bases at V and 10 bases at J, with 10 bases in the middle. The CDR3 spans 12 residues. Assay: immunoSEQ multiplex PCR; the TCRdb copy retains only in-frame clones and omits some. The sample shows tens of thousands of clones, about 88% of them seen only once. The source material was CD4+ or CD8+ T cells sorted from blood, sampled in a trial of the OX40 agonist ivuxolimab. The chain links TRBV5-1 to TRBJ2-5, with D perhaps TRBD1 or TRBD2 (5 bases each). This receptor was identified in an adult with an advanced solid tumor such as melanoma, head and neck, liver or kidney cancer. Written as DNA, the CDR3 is TGCGCCAGCAGCTTGGCTGTGGGGGTCCAGTACTTC. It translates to CASSLAVGVQYF.